This T cell receptor beta chain comes out of a study of cytomegalovirus exposure and HLA in healthy donors (dated by TCRdb to 2016 to 2017). As for the study more broadly: In an earlier analysis of around 540 of the donors, 276 Gb of sequence data and about 110 million unique TCR beta sequences from 180 million or so T cells were reported. A handful of DR-DQ haplotypes were handled as single units for association and clustering because linkage in the cohort was strong. HLA typing covered class I and class II loci at four-digit resolution. The aim of the study was to test whether cataloging public T cell receptors could identify signatures of past pathogen exposure. The study used immunosequencing to profile the T cell repertoires of more than 650 subjects and linked those repertoires to cytomegalovirus serostatus. To predict cytomegalovirus infection status, the study brought together high-throughput TCR immunosequencing, statistical association of individual TCRs with disease status, and machine learning. Besides the first cohort of around 670 subjects, a separate validation cohort made up of 120 different subjects was used. Rather than using new phenotypic data, the later analysis identified candidate immune exposures from TCR beta sequences and from how often those sequences occurred across donors. All discovery cohort repertoires had been generated using a single sequencing platform. A later analysis re-analyzed previously published TCR beta repertoires from approximately 700 donors and added high-resolution HLA genotyping to study TCR occurrence patterns. The number of donors typed differed by locus, with about 629-640 for A, B, C, DRB1 and DQB1, around 500 for DQA1, 600 to 610 for DPA1, and around 460 for DPB1. Of the 398 genotyped donors, 81% fell in the genetic ancestry cluster associated with self-reported Caucasian donors. To decide whether each TCR beta V gene segment behaved as functional or pseudogenic, an earlier analysis of approximately 590 of the donors relied on high-throughput TCR beta sequencing. Donor age, sex, ethnicity and CMV serostatus were compiled alongside the repertoire data. In a later genetic analysis, genome-wide SNP genotypes for about 55% of the roughly 700 donors were used, and that subset was treated as a discovery cohort. Among some 410 genotyped donors of the cohort, an average of about 220,000 unique TCR beta nucleotide sequences was sequenced per donor, of which about 19% were non-productive. An early release covering around 630 HLA-typed donors comprised roughly 300 gigabases of sequencing data and tens of millions of unique TCR sequences.

The protocol used for the library was the immunoSEQ multiplex PCR assay. The multiplex PCR relied on a mix of 60 forward primers for TCR Vbeta segments and 13 reverse primers for TCR Jbeta segments. The CDR3 region of rearranged TCR beta genes was amplified from genomic DNA with a multiplex PCR assay. The amplified TCR beta libraries were sequenced on the Illumina HiSeq System as 87-base-pair reads. The original pipeline was this. A later analysis tallied some 79 million unique TCR beta chains across the 666 repertoires, and some 10 million of those chains were shared by two or more donors. To remove PCR and sequencing errors, raw reads were error-corrected and collapsed into unique sequences using a nearest-neighbor algorithm that merged closely related sequences. V, D and J gene segments were assigned by aligning CDR3 sequences to IMGT reference sequences. Each retained sequence needed at least a six-nucleotide match to both a V gene segment and a J gene segment. Rearrangements were classified as productive when the CDR3 lacked stop codons and remained in frame with V and J, and all other rearrangements were classified as non-productive. Following IMGT convention, CDR3 was defined as the stretch from the second conserved V-encoded cysteine up to the conserved J-encoded phenylalanine. The earlier analysis of about 640 of the donors excluded any sequence lacking an unambiguous match to a single V gene segment. An earlier analysis of under 750 of the donors called V segments functional above 56.7% productive rearrangements and segregating when the between-donor standard deviation exceeded 5%. A statistical classification framework was developed to diagnose cytomegalovirus status using the catalog of TCR beta chain sequences. In a later analysis, V and J genes were assigned by comparing TCR nucleotide sequences against IMGT/GENE-DB human TR gene sequences. Using the TCRdist pipeline, a later analysis assigned CDR3 sequences along with most-parsimonious VDJ recombination scenarios. A later analysis defined each TCR beta chain by its CDR3 amino acid sequence plus V-gene family, and excluded reads lacking a unique V-gene family. As a way to deal with suspected cross-contamination and a sequencing artifact, a later analysis dropped nearly 600 nucleotide sequences that were highly shared and had low generation probability. A later analysis calculated a clonal expansion index for each public chain from normalized within-repertoire ranks of inferred template counts. A later analysis computed generation probabilities with a VDJ recombination model fitted to out-of-frame rearrangements, and checked the results against IGoR. A later analysis scored TCR-TCR, TCR-HLA and TCR-CMV co-occurrence with hypergeometric tests, applying a repertoire-size bias correction to TCR pairs. In a later analysis, false discovery rates were estimated by permuting HLA or CMV assignments 20 times. In a later analysis, co-occurring TCRs were grouped with DBSCAN, and TCRdist sequence similarity was added when clustering was performed within HLA-allele-positive subsets. Repertoires with fewer than 30,000 or more than 120,000 public chains, plus five repertoires with anomalous nucleotide sharing, were excluded from co-occurrence clustering. TCRdb re-hosts the immuneACCESS table, in-frame sequences only. Its copies lack some clones; in the studies checked, an unresolved V gene accounts for under half of them, and the cause for the rest is not known. The V and J calls and clone size come from that table; D and trimming were worked out from the DNA. Here the sample has roughly 120,000 clones; over 65% occur a single time. The ten largest clones capture less than 2.5% of the sample.

On this clone: This clone's antigen is unknown. There are no base qualities to consult, and no much larger clone falls within one base.

The cohort consisted of 600 to 700 healthy bone marrow donors. At the time of sampling, all cohort members were nominally healthy, though unrecorded immune exposures were likely present. The donor tested CMV seronegative and was one of the 352 seronegative cohort members. Each donor provided a peripheral blood sample, and peripheral blood mononuclear cells were used for TCR beta sequencing. Genomic DNA extraction from the blood cell samples was performed with the Qiagen DNeasy Blood Extraction Kit. V is trimmed back by 3 bases and J by 9 bases, and the junction contains 9 bases that no gene match accounts for. Based on the germline V gene, the CDR1 and CDR2 sequences are SGHRS and YFSETQ. The CDR3 goes from the cysteine to the phenylalanine over 14 residues. Here the CDR3 DNA is all that survives: 42 bases in frame from base 1. Study-level results and caveats: Presence/absence analyses assumed roughly uniform sequencing depth across donors, an assumption that may not hold. CMV serostatus was the only immune exposure information available for the cohort. A further reported finding was that TCR beta sequences accurately predicted the HLA-A and HLA-B alleles for most subjects in the first cohort. A later analysis associated 15,000 to 20,000 TCR beta sequences with specific HLA alleles at a false discovery rate of 0.05. A cluster of highly shared sequence variants was judged likely to be a technical artifact of the sequencing pipeline. Because counts were too low, about 15 rarely observed V segments, including chromosome 9 orphons, were left out of the earlier analysis of about 620 of the donors. A total of about 180 TCR beta chains were listed by the study as associated with cytomegalovirus. According to a later analysis, parvovirus B19, influenza, CMV and Epstein-Barr virus appeared linked to several top co-occurrence clusters. The authors suggested that the approach could potentially be generalized to other disease states and immunological phenotypes. According to a later analysis, most CMV-associated TCR beta chains appeared to be HLA-restricted, and the HLA associations seemed to be driven largely by CMV exposure. A later analysis found that TCR association rates varied across HLA loci, with DRB1 alleles showing the most associated TCRs and HLA-C alleles the fewest. Most TCR sequences were seen in very few donors, while some public TCRs were found in many individuals. V-gene and J-gene trimming of TCR beta chains was associated with a missense DCLRE1C variant in a later genetic analysis, and the association was replicated in an independent cohort. Broadly in line with IMGT annotations, most TCR beta V segments showed up in productive rearrangements about 90% or about 30% of the time in an earlier analysis of about 500 of the donors. A later analysis found that HLA-associated TCR beta chains were more clonally expanded and had lower generation probabilities than equally common non-associated chains. In both the original and validation cohorts, the classifier was reported to diagnose cytomegalovirus status with high specificity and sensitivity. A later genetic analysis reported fewer N-insertions in productive TCRs among donors in an Asian-associated ancestry cluster than the roughly 690-donor mean. Some IMGT-functional V segments, including TRBV6-2 and TRBV6-3, could not be distinguished by the 87-base-pair reads and were therefore excluded. Correlated functional status among segregating V segments might reflect linkage disequilibrium, but an unknown experimental factor could not be ruled out. This cohort had only TCR beta chains sequenced, and the lack of alpha or paired-chain data limited which features could be detected. When HLA alleles, especially DR and DQ, strongly co-occurred, TCR associations were difficult to assign to individual alleles. In vitro tests confirmed that a few of the cytomegalovirus-associated TCR beta chains recognize cytomegalovirus antigens. Because HLA typing was missing for some donors at each locus, association tests included only the typed subset.

The sample comprised PBMCs. This clonotype originated in a man aged 45-60 years in good health and CMV-seronegative. Recombination joined TRBV5-1 with TRBJ2-1, with 7 bases in between that match TRBD1. The bases read TGCGCCAGCAGCTCCGGGACAGAGGGCCGTGAGCAGTTCTTC. It encodes CASSSGTEGREQFF.